Given below is one T cell receptor beta chain in context. Trimming cost V 9 bases and J 1 base, with 24 bases left between them. Germline CDR1 and CDR2: LNHDA and SQIVND (reference sequence). The CDR3 totals 17 residues. Study processing details: Estimated nucleated cell counts came from reference gene primer amplification. Using immunoSEQ multiplex PCR, the repertoire was profiled, and TCRdb retains in-frame clones only, with some absent. Clone size and V and J calls were adopted from that table, with D and trimming inferred from the DNA. The sample records 100,000 to 150,000 clones, approximately 81% being singletons. These data belong to a study of blood T cell repertoires in COVID-19. Study-wide background: The samples span acute and convalescent COVID-19 from the United States, Italy and Spain. In each case, the material was cDNA or gDNA derived from T cells, B-cell-depleted T cells, or PBMCs.

Material for sequencing was peripheral blood. This chain joins TRBV19 and TRBJ1-1; D is perhaps TRBD1 (6 bases). This receptor was identified in a woman in her thirties who had recovered from COVID-19. CDR3 residues: CASTRQAQGSPNTEAFF. The CDR3 nucleotides read TGTGCCAGCACCCGACAGGCACAAGGTAGCCCGAACACTGAAGCTTTCTTT.